This T cell receptor beta chain was observed in a study of T cells in Graves' hyperthyroidism and ophthalmopathy. V lost 3 bases to trimming and J lost 9 bases, with 12 bases between them. CDR1 DFQATT and CDR2 SNEGSKA come from the germline V gene (reference sequence). The CDR3 spans 11 residues. This clonotype was observed a handful of times. Amplified TCR beta CDR3 regions derived from RNA transcripts. In the first-round RT-PCR of the TCR CDR3, the HTBI primer set was used. MiXCR, run by TCRdb on the multiplex PCR reads, gives a single entry per CDR3 protein. The sample includes 700,000 or so distinct CDR3 sequences, roughly 15% of them seen just once.

The receptor's source is a woman in her fifties or sixties with Graves' ophthalmopathy. V usage is TRBV20-1 and J usage is TRBJ2-7; no reliable D call. Sequenced: blood. The CDR3 coding sequence is TGCAGTGCTAGCAACCTCGACACGCAGTACTTC. Its protein product is CSASNLDTQYF.